The 24 T cell receptor beta chains below all came from one sample that was sequenced in a study of blood T cell repertoires in COVID-19. TCRdb keeps only in-frame clones here, not all; method: immunoSEQ multiplex PCR. The repertoire holds tens of thousands of clones, with roughly 86% as singletons. The sample comprised peripheral blood. The receptors come from a human donor in a cohort sampled during active COVID-19.

The chain has TRBV19 and TRBJ2-7; 9 bases map to TRBD2. This CDR3 has 15 residues. V dropped 5 bases and J dropped 2; count of bases not matched to a gene: 7. Germline V gives CDR1 LNHDA, CDR2 SQIVND (reference sequence). The CDR3 region is CASSSVAGAPYEQYF. The CDR3 nucleotides read TGTGCCAGTAGTTCCGTAGCGGGAGCCCCCTACGAGCAGTACTTC.

The V and J genes are TRBV9 and TRBJ1-6; D unclear. The CDR3 is 14 amino acids. Germline values: CDR1 SGDLS, CDR2 YYNGEE. The ends were cut back, 5 bases at V and 8 bases at J, with 14 bases in the middle. CDR3 residues: CASSADPRYSPLHF. For the CDR3, the DNA is TGTGCCAGCAGTGCCGATCCCAGGTATTCACCCCTCCACTTT.

DNA of the CDR3: TGTGCCAGCAGAAAGCGGGCCCAAGAGACCCAGTACTTC. Its translation is CASRKRAQETQYF. V gene TRBV27 combines with J gene TRBJ2-5; possibly TRBD2 for D (6 bases). Looked up from germline, CDR1 is MNHEY and CDR2 is SMNVEV (reference sequence). This CDR3 has 13 amino acids. V was trimmed by 6 bases and J by 1 base, leaving 9 bases between them.

This rearrangement joins TRBV27 to TRBJ1-2; D call uncertain. In germline, CDR1 is MNHEY, CDR2 SMNVEV (reference sequence). Trimming removed 5 bases from V and 0 bases from J, with 10 bases in between. The CDR3 loop spans 14 amino acids. As DNA, the CDR3 is TGTGCCAGCAGTAAGACATTTGCTAACTATGGCTACACCTTC. It yields the protein CASSKTFANYGYTF.

The V gene is TRBV6-4, the J gene TRBJ1-1; possibly TRBD1 for D (6 bases). In germline, CDR1 is MRHNA, CDR2 SNTAGT. This CDR3 has 13 residues. The ends were cut back, 4 bases at V and 1 base at J, with 7 bases in the middle. The CDR3 DNA reads as TGTGCCAGCAGTGCAGGGGAGAACACTGAAGCTTTCTTT. Translated: CASSAGENTEAFF.

This sequence joins TRBV9 and TRBJ1-2; TRBD1 aligns across 8 bases. The V and J ends lost 4 bases and 8 bases, in that order; junction bases with no gene match: 13. The CDR3 is 15 residues long. CDR1 and CDR2 (germline): SGDLS, YYNGEE. The CDR3 here is CASSPGTGLLEGYTF. Written as DNA, the CDR3 is TGTGCCAGCAGCCCCGGGACAGGCCTTTTGGAAGGCTACACCTTC.

The V and J genes are TRBV6-5 and TRBJ1-5, with D hard to call. Germline values: CDR1 MNHEY, CDR2 SVGAGI. Trimming removed 4 bases from V and 5 bases from J, with 12 bases in between. The CDR3 totals 14 residues. CDR3 loop: CASSFRGSHQPQHF. The CDR3, as DNA: TGTGCCAGCAGTTTCAGAGGGTCACATCAGCCCCAGCATTTT.

The V gene is TRBV27, the J gene TRBJ1-4; 7 positions match TRBD1. With V trimmed by 6 bases and J by 0 bases, 7 bases remained unmatched. This CDR3 contains 16 residues. From germline, CDR1 is MNHEY and CDR2 SMNVEV (reference sequence). The CDR3 loop reads CASSFSGGATNEKLFF. The CDR3 DNA sequence: TGTGCCAGCAGCTTTTCAGGGGGAGCAACTAATGAAAAACTGTTTTTT.

This clone was counted once. V usage is TRBV5-5 and J usage is TRBJ1-2; D remains ambiguous. The CDR3 runs 13 residues. Germline loops: CDR1 SGHKS, CDR2 YYEKEE (reference sequence). Between the trimmed V and J ends, which lost 5 bases and 7 bases, there was a span of 15 bases. CDR3 sequence reads: CASSPALRSGYTF. The CDR3 nucleotides read TGTGCCAGCAGTCCTGCGCTGAGGAGTGGCTACACCTTC.

This clone was seen a single time. The CDR3 DNA reads TGTGCCAGTAGTCCCCGGACTAGTAGTAACACCGGGGAGCTGTTTTTT. Its translation is CASSPRTSSNTGELFF. V and J are TRBV19 and TRBJ2-2, with TRBD2 matching over 7 bases. The CDR3 runs 16 residues. J lost 2 bases, V lost 5 bases, and 8 bases had no gene match. Germline V CDR1 and CDR2: LNHDA, SQIVND (reference sequence).

The J gene is TRBJ2-3, the V gene TRBV27; 13 nucleotides line up with TRBD2. CDR3 length equals 18 residues. J gave up 6 bases and V 6 bases, and 15 bases lay outside the gene matches. Germline V CDR1 and CDR2: MNHEY, SMNVEV (reference sequence). The CDR3 sequence is CASSGPGEGTSGTDTQYF. CDR3 nucleotide sequence: TGTGCCAGCAGCGGTCCCGGGGAAGGGACTAGCGGGACGGATACGCAGTATTTT.

The chain links TRBV4-1 to TRBJ2-7; 7 nucleotides agree with TRBD1. CDR3 length: 15 residues. CDR1 MGHRA and CDR2 YSYEKL come from the germline V gene. V shed 0 bases, J shed 3 bases, and the junction held 5 bases outside the gene matches. CDR3 amino acids: CASSQDPGQYYEQYF. As DNA, the CDR3 is TGCGCCAGCAGCCAAGACCCGGGACAGTACTACGAGCAGTACTTC.

The V and J genes are TRBV27 and TRBJ2-5, with 10 bases matching TRBD2. CDR1 is MNHEY and CDR2 is SMNVEV in the germline V gene (reference sequence). V shed 5 bases and J 4 bases; nucleotides not matched to a gene: 7. There are 15 residues in the CDR3. This CDR3 reads CASSPLAGVGETQYF. CDR3 DNA: TGTGCCAGCAGTCCCCTAGCGGGAGTAGGAGAGACCCAGTACTTC.

The V call is TRBV7-8, the J call TRBJ1-2; 10 bases line up with TRBD1. Per germline, CDR1 SGHVS and CDR2 FQNEAQ. With 5 bases clipped from V and 4 bases from J, the junction kept 10 bases outside the gene matches. This CDR3 has 16 residues. The CDR3 here is CASSQRQGARSYGYTF. The CDR3 DNA reads TGTGCCAGCAGCCAACGACAGGGGGCCCGGAGCTATGGCTACACCTTC. Combining the CDR3 with reference TRBV7-8 and TRBJ1-2 gives the whole variable domain GAGVSQSPRYKVAKRGQDVALRCDPISGHVSLFWYQQALGQGPEFLTYFQNEAQLDKSGLPSDRFFAERPEGSVSTLKIQRTQQEDSAVYLCASSQRQGARSYGYTFGSGTRLTVV.

The chain joins TRBV6-5 to TRBJ2-5; no clear D. Trimming removed 2 bases from V and 2 bases from J, with 9 bases in between. The CDR3 runs 14 residues. Germline-derived CDR1 and CDR2 are MNHEY and SVGAGI. The CDR3 sequence is CASSYTQIQETQYF. CDR3 bases: TGTGCCAGCAGTTACACACAGATTCAAGAGACCCAGTACTTC.

The chain has TRBV24-1 and TRBJ2-3, with TRBD2 matching 10 bases. Germline V gives CDR1 KGHDR, CDR2 SFDVKD. This CDR3 is 16 amino acids long. Trimming at V came to 4 bases and at J to 2 bases, leaving 5 bases not matched to a gene. The chain's CDR3 is CATSDRLAGYTDTQYF. The CDR3 nucleotides are TGTGCCACCAGTGACAGACTAGCGGGTTACACAGATACGCAGTATTTT.

V and J are TRBV6-1 and TRBJ2-7, with 8 bases that match TRBD1. This CDR3 has 15 amino acids. The ends lost 2 bases at V and 2 bases at J; junction bases unmatched: 5. Per the germline V gene, CDR1 is MNHNS and CDR2 is SASEGT. The CDR3 reads CASSELGTGPYEQYF. Written as DNA, the CDR3 is TGTGCCAGCAGTGAACTGGGGACAGGTCCCTACGAGCAGTACTTC.

The chain joins TRBV9 to TRBJ1-3; tentatively, D is TRBD1 (5 bases). Germline V gives CDR1 SGDLS, CDR2 YYNGEE. This CDR3 region has 17 residues. Trimming left V 0 bases short and J 2 bases short, with 15 bases between. The CDR3 DNA reads TGTGCCAGCAGCGTAGACCCCACCGGACATCCTGGAAACACCATATATTTT. Its translation is CASSVDPTGHPGNTIYF.

This rearrangement joins TRBV10-3 to TRBJ1-4, with D unresolved. V lost 0 bases and J lost 10, with 15 bases in between. CDR3 length equals 15 residues. Germline CDR1 reads ENHRY; CDR2 reads SYGVKD. CDR3 region: CAISESGSGSGKLFF. The CDR3 DNA reads TGTGCCATCAGTGAGTCGGGTTCGGGATCCGGAAAACTGTTTTTT.

The J gene is TRBJ2-3, the V gene TRBV7-6, with TRBD2 identical over 10 bases. Germline CDR1 reads SGHVS; CDR2 reads FNYEAQ. The CDR3 totals 16 residues. With 7 bases clipped from V and 5 bases from J, the junction kept 12 bases outside the gene matches. CDR3 sequence: CASTKLSGRAIDTQYF. In nucleotides, the CDR3 is TGTGCCAGCACCAAGTTAAGCGGGAGGGCAATAGATACGCAGTATTTT.

This chain uses TRBV4-3 with TRBJ2-7; D is possibly TRBD1 (5 bases). This CDR3 has 16 residues. Germline V gene data show CDR1 as LGHNA and CDR2 as YSLEER. The germline V and J ends were trimmed by 0 bases and 2 bases, with 14 bases remaining between them. The CDR3 sequence: CASSQDQGRVAYEQYF. For the CDR3, the DNA is TGCGCCAGCAGCCAAGATCAGGGCAGGGTAGCCTACGAGCAGTACTTC.

This clone was observed a single time. The J gene is TRBJ2-4, the V gene TRBV5-1; D not certain. The CDR3 contains 15 residues. Germline V gene sequence: CDR1 SGHRS, CDR2 YFSETQ. V was shortened by 0 bases and J by 1 base, with 8 bases between the two germline ends. Here the CDR3 reads CASSLEQMAKNIQYF. CDR3 coding DNA: TGCGCCAGCAGCTTGGAACAGATGGCCAAAAACATTCAGTACTTC.

This clone was counted once. This sequence joins TRBV5-8 and TRBJ2-1, with 9 bases lining up with TRBD1. V lost 4 bases, J lost 8 bases, and 10 bases stayed unmatched. The germline CDR1 and CDR2 sequences are SGHTS and YDEGEE. CDR3 length: 15 residues. This CDR3 is CASSRQGQGFHEQFF. CDR3 nucleotides: TGTGCCAGCAGCCGGCAGGGACAGGGCTTCCATGAGCAGTTCTTC. Drawing the rest from reference TRBV5-8 and TRBJ2-1, the complete variable domain is EAGVTQSPTHLIKTRGQQATLRCSPISGHTSVYWYQQALGLGLQFLLWYDEGEERNRGNFPPRFSGRQFPNYSSELNVNALELEDSALYLCASSRQGQGFHEQFFGPGTRLTVL.

J is TRBJ2-3 and V is TRBV12-5; the match to TRBD2 covers 7 bases. The CDR3 sequence is 16 residues long. Trimming took 4 bases from V and 9 from J; bases not matched to a gene: 16. The V gene's germline CDR1 is LGHNT and CDR2 FRNRAP. The CDR3 DNA reads TGTGCTAGTGGTTGGGACGGGCTAGCGGCCGGGAGGACGCAGTATTTT. Translation: CASGWDGLAAGRTQYF.